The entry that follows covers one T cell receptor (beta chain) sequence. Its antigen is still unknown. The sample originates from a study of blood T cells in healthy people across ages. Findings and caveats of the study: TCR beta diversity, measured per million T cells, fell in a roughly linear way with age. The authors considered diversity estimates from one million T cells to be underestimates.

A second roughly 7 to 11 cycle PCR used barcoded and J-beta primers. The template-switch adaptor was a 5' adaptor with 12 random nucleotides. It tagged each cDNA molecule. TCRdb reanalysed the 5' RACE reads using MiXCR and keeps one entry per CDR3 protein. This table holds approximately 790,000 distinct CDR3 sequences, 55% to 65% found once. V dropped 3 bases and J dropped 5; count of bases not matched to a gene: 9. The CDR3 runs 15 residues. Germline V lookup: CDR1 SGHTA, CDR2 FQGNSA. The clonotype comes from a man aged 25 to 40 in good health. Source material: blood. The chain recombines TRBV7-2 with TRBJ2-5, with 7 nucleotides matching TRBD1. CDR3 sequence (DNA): TGTGCCAGCAGCTTCCAGGTCAACAGGGGTGAGACCCAGTACTTC. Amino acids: CASSFQVNRGETQYF.